The entry that follows covers one T cell receptor beta chain sequence. This sample was taken from a study of blood T cell repertoires in COVID-19. Study-level background: Researchers got acute and convalescent COVID-19 samples from the United States, Italy and Spain.

Germline CDR1 SGHNT, CDR2 YYREEE (reference sequence). The CDR3 runs to 15 residues. The J segment lost 4 bases and the V segment lost 3 bases, leaving 3 bases of the junction unmatched. Methods used by the authors: Using reference gene primer amplification, nucleated cell counts were estimated. Method: immunoSEQ multiplex PCR; TCRdb's copy keeps in-frame clones and lacks some. D and trimming were read from the DNA, whereas the V and J calls and clone size are those reported in that table. Of 280,000 or so clones detected, over 75% appear once; the ten largest clones hold roughly 13%. This TCR was sampled from a human donor in a cohort sampled during active COVID-19. Sequencing was done on a sample of peripheral blood. The chain has TRBV5-4 and TRBJ1-6, with 8 bases aligning to TRBD1. CDR3 nucleotides: TGTGCCAGCAGCTCTGGACAGGGATATAATTCACCCCTCCACTTT. Protein: CASSSGQGYNSPLHF.